A single T cell receptor (beta chain) is shown here with its context. Its antigen is not identified. This sample was included in a study of CD4 T cells in relation to SARS-CoV-2 and coronaviruses. In the study overall: TCR beta CDR3s were sequenced after approximately ten-day antigen culture of PBMCs.

CD4+ T cells from unexposed donors were obtained before the COVID-19 pandemic (2011-2018). Isolation of CD4+ T cells took place after roughly nine days in culture. As cell numbers allowed, unexposed-donor CD4+ T cells faced SARS-CoV-2 S/N and four cold-coronavirus spikes. This table comes from immunoSEQ multiplex PCR, and its TCRdb copy is limited to in-frame clones, with some not included. The table lists 15,000 to 17,000 clones, roughly 72% of them singletons. The CDR3 covers 13 residues. The V gene's germline CDR1 is ENHRY and CDR2 SYGVKD. Trimming removed 4 bases from V and 6 bases from J, with 10 bases in between.

The V call is TRBV10-3, the J call TRBJ1-5; D is ambiguous. This receptor was obtained from a human donor in good health. Material for sequencing was CD4+ T cells from PBMCs, cultured in vitro. The chain's CDR3 is CAISGREGQPQHF. CDR3 nucleotides: TGTGCCATCAGTGGGAGAGAGGGTCAGCCCCAGCATTTT.